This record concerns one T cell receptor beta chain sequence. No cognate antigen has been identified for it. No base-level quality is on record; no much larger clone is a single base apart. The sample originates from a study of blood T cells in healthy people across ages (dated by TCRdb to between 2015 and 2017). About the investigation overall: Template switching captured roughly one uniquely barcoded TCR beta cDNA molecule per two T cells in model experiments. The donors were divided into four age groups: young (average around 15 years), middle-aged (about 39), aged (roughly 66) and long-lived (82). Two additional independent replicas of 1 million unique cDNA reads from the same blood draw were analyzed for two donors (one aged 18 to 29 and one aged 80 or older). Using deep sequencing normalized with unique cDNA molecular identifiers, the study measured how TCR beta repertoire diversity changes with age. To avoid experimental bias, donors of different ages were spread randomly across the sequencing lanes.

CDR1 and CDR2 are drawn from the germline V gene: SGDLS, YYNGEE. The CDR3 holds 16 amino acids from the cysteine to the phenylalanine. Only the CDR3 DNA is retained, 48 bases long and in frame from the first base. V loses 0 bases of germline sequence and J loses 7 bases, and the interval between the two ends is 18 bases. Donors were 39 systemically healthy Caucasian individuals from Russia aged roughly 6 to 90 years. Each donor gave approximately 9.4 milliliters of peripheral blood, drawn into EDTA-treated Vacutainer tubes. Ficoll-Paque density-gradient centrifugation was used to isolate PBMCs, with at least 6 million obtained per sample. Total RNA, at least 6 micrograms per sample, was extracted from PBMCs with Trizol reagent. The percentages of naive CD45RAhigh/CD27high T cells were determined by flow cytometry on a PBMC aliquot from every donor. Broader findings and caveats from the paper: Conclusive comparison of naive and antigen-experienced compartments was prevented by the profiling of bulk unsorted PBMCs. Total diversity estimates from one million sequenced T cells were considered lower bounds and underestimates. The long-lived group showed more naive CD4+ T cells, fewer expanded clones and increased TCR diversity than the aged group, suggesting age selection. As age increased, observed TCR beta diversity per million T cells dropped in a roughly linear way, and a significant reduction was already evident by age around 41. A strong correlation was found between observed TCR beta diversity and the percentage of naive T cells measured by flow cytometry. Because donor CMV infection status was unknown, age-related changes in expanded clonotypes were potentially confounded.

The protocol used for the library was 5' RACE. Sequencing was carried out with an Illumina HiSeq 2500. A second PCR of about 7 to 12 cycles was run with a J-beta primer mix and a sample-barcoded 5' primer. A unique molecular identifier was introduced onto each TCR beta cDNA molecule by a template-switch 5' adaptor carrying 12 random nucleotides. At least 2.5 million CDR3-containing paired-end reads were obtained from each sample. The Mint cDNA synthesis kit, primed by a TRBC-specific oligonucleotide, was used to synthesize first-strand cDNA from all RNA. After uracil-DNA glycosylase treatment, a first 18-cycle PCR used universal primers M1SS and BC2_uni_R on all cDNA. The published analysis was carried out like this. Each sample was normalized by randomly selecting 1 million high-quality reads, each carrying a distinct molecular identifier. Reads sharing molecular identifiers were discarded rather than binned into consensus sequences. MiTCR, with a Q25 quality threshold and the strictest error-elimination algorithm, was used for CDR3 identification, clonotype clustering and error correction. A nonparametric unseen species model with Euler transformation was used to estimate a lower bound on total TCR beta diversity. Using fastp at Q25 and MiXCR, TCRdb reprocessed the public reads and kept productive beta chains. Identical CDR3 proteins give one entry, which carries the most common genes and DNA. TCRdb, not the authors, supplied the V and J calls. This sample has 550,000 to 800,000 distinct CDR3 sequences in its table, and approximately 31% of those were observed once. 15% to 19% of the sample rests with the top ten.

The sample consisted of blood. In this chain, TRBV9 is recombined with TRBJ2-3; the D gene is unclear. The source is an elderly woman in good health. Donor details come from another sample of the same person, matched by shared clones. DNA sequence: TGTGCCAGCAGCGTAGTTCCTAGTCAGCCTCTTAATACGCAGTATTTT. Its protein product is CASSVVPSQPLNTQYF.